This TCR beta chain was sequenced during a study of blood T cells in healthy people across ages. Of note for this clonotype: Relative to the germline gene, one junction end is altered; a read error may explain this.

With a J-beta primer mix and a sample-barcoded 5' primer, a second PCR ran about 7 to 11 cycles. TCRdb itself ran the 5' RACE reads through MiXCR, one entry per CDR3 protein. The table has 1.5 million to 2 million distinct CDR3 sequences, over 25% seen once. Sequencing input: blood. The receptor's source is a woman aged 25-40 years in good health.

In DNA, the CDR3 is TGTGCCAGCAGTTTAAGGAGGGGGCCCGATTCTGGGGAGCCGTACTTC. Amino acid sequence: CASSLRRGPDSGEPYF. The V call is TRBV27, the J call TRBJ2-7, with D possibly TRBD1 on 7 matching bases. This CDR3 is built from 16 residues. Germline CDR1 MNHEY, CDR2 SMNVEV (reference sequence).